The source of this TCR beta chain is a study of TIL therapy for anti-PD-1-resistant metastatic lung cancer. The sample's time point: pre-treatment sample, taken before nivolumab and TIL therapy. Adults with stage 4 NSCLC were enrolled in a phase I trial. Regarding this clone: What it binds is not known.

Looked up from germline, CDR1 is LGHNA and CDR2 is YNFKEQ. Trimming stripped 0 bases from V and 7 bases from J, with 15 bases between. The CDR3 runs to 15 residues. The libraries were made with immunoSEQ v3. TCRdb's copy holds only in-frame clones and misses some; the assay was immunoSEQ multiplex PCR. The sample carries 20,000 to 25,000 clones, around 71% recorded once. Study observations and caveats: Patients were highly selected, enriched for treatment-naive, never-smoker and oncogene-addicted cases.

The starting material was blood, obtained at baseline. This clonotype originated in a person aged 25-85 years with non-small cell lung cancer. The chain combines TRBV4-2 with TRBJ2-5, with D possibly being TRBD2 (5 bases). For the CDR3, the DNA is TGTGCCAGCAGCCAAGATCCCCGGCGGGCCGGGACCCAGTACTTC. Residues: CASSQDPRRAGTQYF.